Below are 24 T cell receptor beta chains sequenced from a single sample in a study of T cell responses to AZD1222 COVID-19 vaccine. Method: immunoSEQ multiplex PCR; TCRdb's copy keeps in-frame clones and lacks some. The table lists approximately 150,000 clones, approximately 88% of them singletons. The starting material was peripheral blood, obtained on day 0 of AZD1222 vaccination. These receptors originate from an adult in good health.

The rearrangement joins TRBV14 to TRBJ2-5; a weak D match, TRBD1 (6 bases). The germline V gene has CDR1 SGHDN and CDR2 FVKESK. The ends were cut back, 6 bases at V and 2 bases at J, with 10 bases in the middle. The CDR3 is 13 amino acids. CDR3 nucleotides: TGTGCCAGCAGTGGACAGATTCAAGAGACCCAGTACTTC. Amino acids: CASSGQIQETQYF.

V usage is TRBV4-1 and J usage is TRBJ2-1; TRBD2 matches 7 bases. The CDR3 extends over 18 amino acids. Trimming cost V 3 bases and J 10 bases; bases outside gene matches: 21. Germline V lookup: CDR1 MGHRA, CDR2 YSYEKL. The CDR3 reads CASSQVPGPTGGSNEQFF. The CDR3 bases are TGCGCCAGCAGCCAGGTTCCGGGGCCTACTGGCGGGAGTAACGAGCAGTTCTTC.

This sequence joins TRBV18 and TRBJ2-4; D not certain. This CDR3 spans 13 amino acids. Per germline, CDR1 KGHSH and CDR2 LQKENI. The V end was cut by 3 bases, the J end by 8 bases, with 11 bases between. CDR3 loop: CASSPPDRHIQYF. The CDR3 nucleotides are TGTGCCAGCTCACCTCCGGATAGACACATTCAGTACTTC.

The CDR3 region is CASSPDYQPQHF. In nucleotides, the CDR3 is TGTGCCAGCAGCCCGGATTATCAGCCCCAGCATTTT. The genes are TRBV12-3 or TRBV12-4 and TRBJ1-5, with unresolved D. V shed 6 bases and J shed 5 bases, with 8 bases lying between them. The length of the CDR3 is 12 residues.

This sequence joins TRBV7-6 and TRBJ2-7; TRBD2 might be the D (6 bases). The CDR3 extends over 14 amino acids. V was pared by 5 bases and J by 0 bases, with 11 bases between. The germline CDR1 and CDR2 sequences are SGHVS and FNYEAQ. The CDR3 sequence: CASSAGGTSYEQYF. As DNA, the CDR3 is TGTGCCAGCAGCGCCGGGGGTACCTCCTACGAGCAGTACTTC.

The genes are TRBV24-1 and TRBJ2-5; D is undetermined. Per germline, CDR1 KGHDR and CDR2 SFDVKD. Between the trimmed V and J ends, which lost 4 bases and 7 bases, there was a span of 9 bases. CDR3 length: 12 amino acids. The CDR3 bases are TGTGCCACCAGTGAGGCAGATTCGACCCAGTACTTC. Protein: CATSEADSTQYF.

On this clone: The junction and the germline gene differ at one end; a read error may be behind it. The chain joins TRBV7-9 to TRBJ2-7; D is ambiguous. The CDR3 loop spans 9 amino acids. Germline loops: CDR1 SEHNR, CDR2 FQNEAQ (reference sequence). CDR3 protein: CASSLGKGF. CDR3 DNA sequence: TGTGCCAGCAGCTTAGGTAAAGGCTTC.

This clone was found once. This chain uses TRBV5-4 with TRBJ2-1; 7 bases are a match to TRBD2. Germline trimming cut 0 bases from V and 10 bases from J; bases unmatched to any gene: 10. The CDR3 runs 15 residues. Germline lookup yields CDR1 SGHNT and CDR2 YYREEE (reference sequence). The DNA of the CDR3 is TGTGCCAGCAGCTTGGCCGGGGCGGGAGTGGGGGAGCAGTTCTTC. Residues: CASSLAGAGVGEQFF.

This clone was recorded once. CDR3 nucleotides: TGTGCCAGCAGTTTACTGGGACAAACAAATCAGCCCCAGCATTTT. This codes for CASSLLGQTNQPQHF. The V and J genes are TRBV28 and TRBJ1-5; the D gene is possibly TRBD1 (6 bases). This CDR3 has 15 residues. The germline V gene encodes CDR1 MDHEN and CDR2 SYDVKM. The V end lost 2 bases, the J end lost 4 bases, and 12 bases lay between the germline ends.

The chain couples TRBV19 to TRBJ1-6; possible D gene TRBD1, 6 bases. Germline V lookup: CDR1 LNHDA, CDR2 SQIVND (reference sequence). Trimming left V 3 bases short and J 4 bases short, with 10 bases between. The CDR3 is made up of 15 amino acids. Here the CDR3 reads CASSMQGQYNSPLHF. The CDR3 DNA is TGTGCCAGTAGTATGCAGGGGCAGTATAATTCACCCCTCCACTTT.

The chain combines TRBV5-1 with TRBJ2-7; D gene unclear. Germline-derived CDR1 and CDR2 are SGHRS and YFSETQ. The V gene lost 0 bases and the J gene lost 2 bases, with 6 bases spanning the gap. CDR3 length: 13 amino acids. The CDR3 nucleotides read TGCGCCAGCAGCTTGGGTAGGGCCTACGAGCAGTACTTC. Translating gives CASSLGRAYEQYF. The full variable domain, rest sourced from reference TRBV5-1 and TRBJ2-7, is KAGVTQTPRYLIKTRGQQVTLSCSPISGHRSVSWYQQTPGQGLQFLFEYFSETQRNKGNFPGRFSGRQFSNSRSEMNVSTLELGDSALYLCASSLGRAYEQYFGPGTRLTVT.

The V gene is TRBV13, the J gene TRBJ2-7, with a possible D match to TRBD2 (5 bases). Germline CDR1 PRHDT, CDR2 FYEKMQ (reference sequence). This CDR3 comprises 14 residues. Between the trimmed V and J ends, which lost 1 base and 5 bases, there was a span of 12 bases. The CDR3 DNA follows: TGTGCCAGCAGCTTAGCACCGGGGTCCCACGAGCAGTACTTC. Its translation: CASSLAPGSHEQYF.

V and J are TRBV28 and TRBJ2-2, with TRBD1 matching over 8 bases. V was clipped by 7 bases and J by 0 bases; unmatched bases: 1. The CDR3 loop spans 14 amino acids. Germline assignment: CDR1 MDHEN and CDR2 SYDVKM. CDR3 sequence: CASKDRANTGELFF. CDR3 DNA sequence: TGTGCCAGCAAGGACAGGGCGAACACCGGGGAGCTGTTTTTT.

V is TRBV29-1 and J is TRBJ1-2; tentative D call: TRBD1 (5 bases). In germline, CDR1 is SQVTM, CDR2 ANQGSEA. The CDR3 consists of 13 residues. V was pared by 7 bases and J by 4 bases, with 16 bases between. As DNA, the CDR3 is TGCAGCGCCCGAGGTGGGACTGTCTATGGCTACACCTTC. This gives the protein CSARGGTVYGYTF.

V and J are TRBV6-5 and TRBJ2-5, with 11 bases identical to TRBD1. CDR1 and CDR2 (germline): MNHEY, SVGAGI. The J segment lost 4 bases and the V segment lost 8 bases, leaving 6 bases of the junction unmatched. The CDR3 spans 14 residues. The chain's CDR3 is CASARDRGIETQYF. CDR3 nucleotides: TGTGCCAGCGCCCGGGACAGGGGGATAGAGACCCAGTACTTC.

CDR3 sequence reads: CASSASGPRGGEQFF. Written as DNA, the CDR3 is TGTGCCAGCAGTGCTAGCGGGCCAAGGGGGGGTGAGCAGTTCTTC. The rearrangement joins TRBV6-2 or TRBV6-3 to TRBJ2-1, with 8 bases lining up with TRBD2. Germline V gene sequence: CDR1 MNHEY, CDR2 SVGEGT. The CDR3 loop spans 15 amino acids. V shed 5 bases, J shed 9 bases, and the junction held 12 bases outside the gene matches.

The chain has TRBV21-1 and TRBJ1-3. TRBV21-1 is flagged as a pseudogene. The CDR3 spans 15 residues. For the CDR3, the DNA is TGTGCCAGCAGCACACGGGGTATCTCTGGAAACACCATATATTTT. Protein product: CASSTRGISGNTIYF.

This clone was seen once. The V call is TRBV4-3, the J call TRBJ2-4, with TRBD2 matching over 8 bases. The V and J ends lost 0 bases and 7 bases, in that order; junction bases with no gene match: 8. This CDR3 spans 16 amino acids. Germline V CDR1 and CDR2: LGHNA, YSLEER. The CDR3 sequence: CASSQDPSGSPNIQYF. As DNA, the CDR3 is TGCGCCAGCAGCCAAGATCCGAGCGGGAGTCCGAACATTCAGTACTTC.

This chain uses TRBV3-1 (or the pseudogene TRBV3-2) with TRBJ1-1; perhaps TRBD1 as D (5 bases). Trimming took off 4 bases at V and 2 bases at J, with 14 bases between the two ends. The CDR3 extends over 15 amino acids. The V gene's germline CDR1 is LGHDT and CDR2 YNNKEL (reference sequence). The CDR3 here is CASSPIAGGNTEAFF. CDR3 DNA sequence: TGTGCCAGCAGCCCCATTGCCGGGGGTAACACTGAAGCTTTCTTT.

In DNA form, the CDR3 reads TGTGCCTCCGGCCCAGGGGGAGATAACTATGGCTACACCTTC. Protein product: CASGPGGDNYGYTF. The chain is built from TRBV6-5 and TRBJ1-2; TRBD1 aligns across 7 bases. This CDR3 contains 14 residues. V dropped 11 bases and J dropped 1; count of bases not matched to a gene: 10. Germline V gene sequence: CDR1 MNHEY, CDR2 SVGAGI.

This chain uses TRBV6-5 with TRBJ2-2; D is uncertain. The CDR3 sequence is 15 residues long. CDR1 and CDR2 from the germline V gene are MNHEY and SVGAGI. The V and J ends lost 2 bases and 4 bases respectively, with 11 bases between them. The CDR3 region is CASSYELVRTGELFF. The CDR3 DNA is TGTGCCAGCAGTTACGAACTTGTTCGCACCGGGGAGCTGTTTTTT.

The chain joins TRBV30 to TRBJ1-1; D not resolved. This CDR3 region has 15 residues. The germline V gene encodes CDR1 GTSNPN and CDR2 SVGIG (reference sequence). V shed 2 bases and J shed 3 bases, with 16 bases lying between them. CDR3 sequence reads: CAWSPHPGGDTEAFF. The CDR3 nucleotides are TGTGCCTGGAGTCCACACCCGGGCGGGGACACTGAAGCTTTCTTT. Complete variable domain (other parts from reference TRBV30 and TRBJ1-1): SQTIHQWPATLVQPVGSPLSLECTVEGTSNPNLYWYRQAAGRGLQLLFYSVGIGQISSEVPQNLSASRPQDRQFILSSKKLLLSDSGFYLCAWSPHPGGDTEAFFGQGTRLTVV.

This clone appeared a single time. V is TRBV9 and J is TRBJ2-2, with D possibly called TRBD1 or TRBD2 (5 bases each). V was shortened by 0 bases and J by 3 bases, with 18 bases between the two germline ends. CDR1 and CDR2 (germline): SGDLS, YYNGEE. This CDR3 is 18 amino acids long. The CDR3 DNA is TGTGCCAGCAGCGTAGATCTCAGGGAATGGCGGGACACCGGGGAGCTGTTTTTT. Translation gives CASSVDLREWRDTGELFF.

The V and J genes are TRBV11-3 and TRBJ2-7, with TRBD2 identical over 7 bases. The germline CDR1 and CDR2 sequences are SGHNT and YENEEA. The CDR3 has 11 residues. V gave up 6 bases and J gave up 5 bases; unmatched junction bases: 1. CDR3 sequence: CASRAGDEQYF. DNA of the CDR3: TGTGCCAGCAGGGCGGGGGACGAGCAGTACTTC.